These 30 T cell receptor beta chains were all obtained from the same sample, sequenced in a study of OX40 agonist ivuxolimab in advanced cancers. TCRdb's copy holds only in-frame clones and misses some; the assay was immunoSEQ multiplex PCR. The sample contains tens of thousands of clones, roughly 90% of which appear only once. Source: CD4+ or CD8+ T cells sorted from blood, taken in a trial of the OX40 agonist ivuxolimab. Receptor source: an adult with an advanced solid tumor such as melanoma, head and neck, liver or kidney cancer.

This clone was counted only a few times. This chain links TRBV6-5 with TRBJ1-1; 8 nucleotides align to TRBD1. Germline V gene lookup returns CDR1 MNHEY and CDR2 SVGAGI. The junction had 4 bases not matched to a gene; V was cut back by 6 bases and J by 7 bases. The CDR3 loop spans 12 amino acids. The CDR3 nucleotides are TGTGCCAGCAGCCGGACAGGGAATGAAGCTTTCTTT. Protein product: CASSRTGNEAFF.

The chain couples TRBV2 to TRBJ2-7, with 16 bases lining up with TRBD2. The germline V gene has CDR1 SNHLY and CDR2 FYNNEI. V was clipped by 5 bases and J by 4 bases; unmatched bases: 8. This CDR3 region has 17 residues. CDR3 protein: CASSPKPGLAGGYEQYF. The CDR3 coding sequence is TGTGCCAGCAGTCCTAAACCGGGACTAGCGGGAGGGTACGAGCAGTACTTC.

This clone was seen a single time. V gene TRBV9 combines with J gene TRBJ2-1; either TRBD1 or TRBD2 may supply D (5 bases each). The germline gives CDR1 SGDLS, CDR2 YYNGEE. V was shortened by 4 bases and J by 0 bases, with 11 bases between the two germline ends. This CDR3 spans 15 amino acids. CDR3 in amino acids: CASSWDLNSYNEQFF. The CDR3 nucleotides read TGTGCCAGCAGCTGGGACCTTAACTCCTACAATGAGCAGTTCTTC.

The CDR3 sequence: CASSLTGRNTEAFF. CDR3 sequence (DNA): TGTGCCAGTAGTCTTACAGGGAGGAACACTGAAGCTTTCTTT. This chain connects TRBV19 to TRBJ1-1, with D tentatively TRBD1 (6 bases). CDR1 LNHDA and CDR2 SQIVND come from the germline V gene (reference sequence). Trimming cost V 5 bases and J 1 base, with 11 bases left between them. The length of the CDR3 is 14 residues.

V is TRBV19 and J is TRBJ2-7; D perhaps matches TRBD1 (5 bases). Germline CDR1 is LNHDA and CDR2 is SQIVND (reference sequence). The CDR3 totals 14 residues. The V gene lost 5 bases and the J gene lost 0 bases, with 11 bases spanning the gap. The CDR3 DNA reads as TGTGCCAGTAGTCCGACTCAGGGCTCCTACGAGCAGTACTTC. Translating gives CASSPTQGSYEQYF.

The sample holds one count of this clone. The chain employs TRBV7-6 and TRBJ2-7; D remains ambiguous. Trimming cost V 2 bases and J 3 bases, with 8 bases left between them. The CDR3 has 13 residues. Germline loops: CDR1 SGHVS, CDR2 FNYEAQ. The CDR3 here is CASSLQSYYEQYF. CDR3 sequence (DNA): TGTGCCAGCAGCTTACAATCCTACTACGAGCAGTACTTC.

The rearrangement joins TRBV4-1 to TRBJ2-6, with D perhaps TRBD1 or TRBD2 (5 bases each). V was trimmed by 4 bases and J by 2 bases, leaving 12 bases between them. The germline V gene encodes CDR1 MGHRA and CDR2 YSYEKL. The CDR3 sequence is 16 residues long. The CDR3 loop reads CASSPAEGTGANVLTF. The CDR3 nucleotides read TGCGCCAGCAGCCCCGCCGAGGGGACTGGGGCCAACGTCCTGACTTTC.

CDR3 residues: CASSFFGNSETQYF. Here the CDR3 DNA reads TGTGCCAGCAGTTTCTTCGGAAATTCAGAGACCCAGTACTTC. V and J are TRBV27 and TRBJ2-5; D unclear. Trimming removed 3 bases at V and 4 bases at J, with 12 bases between. Germline CDR1 reads MNHEY; CDR2 reads SMNVEV (reference sequence). The CDR3 sequence is 14 residues long.

This rearrangement joins TRBV14 to TRBJ2-7; 15 bases fit TRBD2. CDR3 size: 14 residues. Germline V gives CDR1 SGHDN, CDR2 FVKESK. V dropped 5 bases and J dropped 7; count of bases not matched to a gene: 3. CDR3 DNA: TGTGCCAGCAGCGGACTAGCGGGAGGGGGAGAGCAGTACTTC. Translated: CASSGLAGGGEQYF. The full variable domain, rest sourced from reference TRBV14 and TRBJ2-7, is EAGVTQFPSHSVIEKGQTVTLRCDPISGHDNLYWYRRVMGKEIKFLLHFVKESKQDESGMPNNRFLAERTGGTYSTLKVQPAELEDSGVYFCASSGLAGGGEQYFGPGTRLTVT.

The chain employs TRBV19 and TRBJ2-1, with D possibly being TRBD2 (6 bases). Germline CDR1 reads LNHDA; CDR2 reads SQIVND (reference sequence). The CDR3 runs 15 residues. V lost 8 bases and J lost 10, with 24 bases in between. The CDR3 spells CASAGVWGSGREQFF. For the CDR3, the DNA is TGTGCCAGTGCTGGGGTCTGGGGGAGTGGGAGGGAGCAGTTCTTC.

This clone was seen just once. The chain uses TRBV6-5 and TRBJ2-7; D is undetermined. The CDR3 extends over 11 amino acids. CDR1 and CDR2 (germline): MNHEY, SVGAGI. The V and J ends lost 2 bases and 6 bases respectively, with 5 bases between them. The CDR3 bases are TGTGCCAGCAGTTACGGGGTCGAGCAGTACTTC. It yields the protein CASSYGVEQYF.

The chain combines TRBV30 with TRBJ1-1; D is unclear. CDR3 size: 14 residues. Germline V CDR1 and CDR2: GTSNPN, SVGIG (reference sequence). Trimming stripped 4 bases from V and 5 bases from J, with 17 bases between. CDR3 sequence (DNA): TGTGCCTGGAAGTATGGTGGGCCAGGAACTGAAGCTTTCTTT. This translates into CAWKYGGPGTEAFF.

Concerning this clone: This sample includes further DNA sequences coding for the same CDR3. CDR3 coding DNA: TGTGCCAGCAGCTTAGGCTCGGGGCCATTCTACGAGCAGTACTTC. It translates to CASSLGSGPFYEQYF. V usage is TRBV11-2 and J usage is TRBJ2-7; D may correspond to TRBD1 or TRBD2 (5 bases each). Germline V gene lookup returns CDR1 SGHAT and CDR2 FQNNGV. The ends were cut back, 1 base at V and 3 bases at J, with 13 bases in the middle. This CDR3 region has 15 residues.

This rearrangement joins TRBV14 to TRBJ1-3; TRBD1 aligns across 10 bases. Per germline, CDR1 SGHDN and CDR2 FVKESK. J gave up 2 bases and V 1 base, and 8 bases lay outside the gene matches. This CDR3 comprises 18 residues. CDR3 loop: CASSQAGTGVIPGNTIYF. DNA of the CDR3: TGTGCCAGCAGCCAAGCCGGGACAGGGGTGATCCCTGGAAACACCATATATTTT.

This clone was found once. V is TRBV5-8 and J is TRBJ1-6; D remains ambiguous. Germline assignment: CDR1 SGHTS and CDR2 YDEGEE. The ends were cut back, 4 bases at V and 6 bases at J, with 11 bases in the middle. This CDR3 is 14 amino acids long. In nucleotides, the CDR3 is TGTGCCAGCAGCCCCCGCCGGGTTAATTCACCCCTCCACTTT. Translated, it gives CASSPRRVNSPLHF. Full variable domain (remainder filled in from reference TRBV5-8 and TRBJ1-6): EAGVTQSPTHLIKTRGQQATLRCSPISGHTSVYWYQQALGLGLQFLLWYDEGEERNRGNFPPRFSGRQFPNYSSELNVNALELEDSALYLCASSPRRVNSPLHFGNGTRLTVT.

The V gene is TRBV19, the J gene TRBJ1-1; D not resolved. The germline CDR1 and CDR2 sequences are LNHDA and SQIVND (reference sequence). Trimming shortened V by 3 bases and J by 0 bases, and 11 bases separated the two germline ends. The CDR3 is made up of 15 amino acids. CDR3 coding DNA: TGTGCCAGTAGTATTGTCGGACTAATGAACACTGAAGCTTTCTTT. This gives the protein CASSIVGLMNTEAFF.

This chain joins TRBV5-6 and TRBJ2-5, with TRBD2 matching 15 bases. Trimming took 0 bases from V and 5 from J; bases not matched to a gene: 5. Per germline, CDR1 SGHDT and CDR2 YYEEEE. The CDR3 is 17 residues long. CDR3 amino acids: CASSLGTSGRALETQYF. CDR3 bases: TGTGCCAGCAGCTTGGGGACTAGCGGGAGGGCCCTGGAGACCCAGTACTTC.

The CDR3 spells CASSVGGGFTDTQYF. The CDR3 nucleotides read TGTGCCAGCAGCGTAGGGGGGGGCTTCACAGATACGCAGTATTTT. J is TRBJ2-3 and V is TRBV9; tentatively, D is TRBD2 (7 bases). Germline V gene lookup returns CDR1 SGDLS and CDR2 YYNGEE. There are 15 residues in the CDR3. V lost 0 bases to trimming and J lost 2 bases, with 10 bases between them.

The table lists this clone with a count of one. The rearrangement links TRBV9 to TRBJ2-7; 7 bases line up with TRBD1. Looked up from germline, CDR1 is SGDLS and CDR2 is YYNGEE. V was pared by 0 bases and J by 3 bases, with 3 bases of the junction left unmatched. The CDR3 sequence is 14 residues long. The CDR3 spells CASSVGDRDYEQYF. The CDR3 nucleotides read TGTGCCAGCAGCGTAGGGGACAGAGACTACGAGCAGTACTTC.

This clone was seen just once. The chain uses TRBV7-2 and TRBJ2-3; maybe TRBD2 (7 bases). V lost 5 bases and J lost 5, with 14 bases in between. This CDR3 region has 14 residues. The germline gives CDR1 SGHTA, CDR2 FQGNSA. CDR3 in DNA: TGTGCCAGCAGCAGCTTGGGGGGGCTAGATACGCAGTATTTT. Translated: CASSSLGGLDTQYF.

The chain couples TRBV19 to TRBJ2-1; TRBD2 aligns across 7 bases. CDR3 length: 14 residues. After removal of 6 bases from V and 1 base from J, the junction contained 3 bases not matched to a gene. Per the germline V gene, CDR1 is LNHDA and CDR2 is SQIVND (reference sequence). CDR3 bases: TGTGCCAGTAGACGGCGGGGGTCCTACAATGAGCAGTTCTTC. Its translation is CASRRRGSYNEQFF.

The V gene is TRBV21-1, the J gene TRBJ2-3; the D call in the table, TRBD2, was not verified against the DNA. TRBV21-1 is tagged as a pseudogene. This CDR3 has 14 amino acids. CDR3 in DNA: TGTGCCAGCAGCAAGGTGGGCGGGACAGATACGCAGTATTTT. This translates into CASSKVGGTDTQYF.

J is TRBJ1-2 and V is TRBV6-5; D is ambiguous. CDR3 length equals 11 residues. V lost 6 bases to trimming and J lost 4 bases, with 6 bases between them. CDR1 is MNHEY and CDR2 is SVGAGI in the germline V gene. CDR3 region: CASRTSYGYTF. The CDR3 bases are TGTGCCAGCAGGACGTCCTATGGCTACACCTTC.

This clone was recorded once. The chain recombines TRBV9 with TRBJ2-1; 9 nucleotides line up with TRBD2. Germline V gene lookup returns CDR1 SGDLS and CDR2 YYNGEE. V was pared by 8 bases and J by 7 bases, with 7 bases of the junction left unmatched. This CDR3 has 13 residues. In DNA form, the CDR3 reads TGTGCCAGTGAAGCGGGGGGCCGAAATGAGCAGTTCTTC. Protein product: CASEAGGRNEQFF.

In its sample, this clone was seen a few times. The V call is TRBV19, the J call TRBJ2-1, with D tentatively TRBD1 (6 bases). Germline V gives CDR1 LNHDA, CDR2 SQIVND (reference sequence). The CDR3 runs to 14 residues. The V end was cut by 2 bases, the J end by 3 bases, with 8 bases between. CDR3 in amino acids: CASSISDSYNEQFF. DNA of the CDR3: TGTGCCAGTAGTATATCGGACAGCTACAATGAGCAGTTCTTC.

This sequence joins TRBV29-1 and TRBJ2-7; maybe TRBD1 (6 bases). Germline CDR1 and CDR2: SQVTM and ANQGSEA. The CDR3 totals 13 residues. V was shortened by 6 bases and J by 5 bases, with 17 bases between the two germline ends. CDR3 sequence: CSVVKNRAHEQYF. CDR3 coding DNA: TGCAGCGTGGTGAAGAACAGGGCCCACGAGCAGTACTTC.

The gene calls are TRBV27 and TRBJ2-7; weak D call: TRBD1 (6 bases). The germline V gene has CDR1 MNHEY and CDR2 SMNVEV (reference sequence). Between the trimmed V and J ends, which lost 1 base and 2 bases, there was a span of 12 bases. The CDR3 is 15 residues long. CDR3 residues: CASSLYQGRAYEQYF. The CDR3 DNA follows: TGTGCCAGCAGTTTATATCAGGGGAGAGCCTACGAGCAGTACTTC.

The chain joins TRBV18 to TRBJ1-2; D is unresolved. CDR3 length: 12 residues. V was cut by 3 bases and J by 8 bases, with 10 bases left in between. Germline V gene data show CDR1 as KGHSH and CDR2 as LQKENI. The DNA of the CDR3 is TGTGCCAGCTCACCCGAGGATAGGGGCTACACCTTC. Its translation: CASSPEDRGYTF.

The gene calls are TRBV7-3 and TRBJ2-1, with D tentatively TRBD1 (6 bases). V lost 8 bases and J 0 bases, leaving 14 bases between the germline ends. CDR1 and CDR2 from the germline V gene are SGHTA and FQGTGA. CDR3 size: 15 residues. CDR3: CASGLGGSSYNEQFF. Written as DNA, the CDR3 is TGTGCCAGCGGTCTAGGGGGAAGCTCCTACAATGAGCAGTTCTTC.

A few counts support this clone. The chain employs TRBV6-5 and TRBJ2-2, with D possibly matching TRBD1 (5 bases). Trimming left V 9 bases short and J 1 base short, with 9 bases between. The CDR3 has 13 residues. From germline, CDR1 is MNHEY and CDR2 SVGAGI. The CDR3: CASNTGNTGELFF. The CDR3 DNA reads as TGTGCCAGTAATACAGGGAACACCGGGGAGCTGTTTTTT.